This T cell receptor beta chain derives from a study of long-term antiretroviral therapy in people with HIV (dated by TCRdb to the early 2020s). Describing the broader study: Collection of the earliest samples took place about a decade ahead of the 2015 WHO recommendation for immediate ART, at a time when ART was typically delayed until CD4 counts fell. From some 30 adults with confirmed HIV infection, the cohort provided roughly 200 cryopreserved PBMC samples, gathered serially across a mean of around six years (range 1-12). About 40% of the roughly 30 participants with HIV were female. This retrospective serial study examined whether starting ART and sustained HIV suppression were associated with changes in the composition and diversity of the TRB repertoire in peripheral blood. No cross-contamination during QIAcube processing was seen in test extractions of a monoclonal T-cell line run alongside 30 or so polyclonal samples. General study outcomes and caveats: Unsorted PBMC were profiled instead of sorted CD4+ and CD8+ T cells because pre-ART samples had limited cell numbers. At every time point, the repertoire was dominated by expanded TRB clones first identified before ART initiation, although this dominance fluctuated and, in many PLHIV, declined after ART. Compared with controls, HIV repertoires had narrower CDR3 length ranges, and the network structure pointed to an antigen-experienced repertoire that shifted only slightly toward naive after ART. The samples span the years 2004 to 2017, and the ART regimens used may be less effective than current regimens. Starting ART was linked to a significant rise in TRB diversity, yet even with long-term ART the diversity remained significantly lower than in transplant donor controls. Limited PBMC availability meant only the TCR beta chain was sequenced, without alpha chain pairing. Inferences about post-ART repertoire changes were limited because no data were available on ART adherence, viral resistance or therapy changes.

The immunoSEQ hsTCRB v3.0 assay was used at survey level resolution for TRB variable region sequencing. TRB sequencing targeted a depth of roughly 35,000-50,000 T-cell genomes per sample. TRB libraries were pooled and sequenced on an Illumina MiSeq using a v3 150-cycle kit. The original pipeline was this. Repertoire analysis was run in R within a reproducible Nextflow workflow that covered QC, data transformation and analysis. LymphoSeq2, an R package for exploring AIRR-Seq data, was used to implement the custom analyses. After excluding a few samples that yielded fewer than 5000 total TRB sequences, roughly 190 HIV repertoires remained for analysis. Among the 188 retained HIV repertoires, 55 to 60 were collected before ART initiation and 120 to 140 were collected after ART initiation. Repertoires were downsampled to 5000 TRB nucleotide sequences, and summary statistics were averaged over 100 downsampling iterations. The analysis kept only TRB sequences whose CDR3 regions were at least seven amino acids long. Diversity was assessed using a clonality score derived from Shannon entropy and using the Gini coefficient. Repertoire networks linked the top 5000 CDR3 amino acid sequences whenever two sequences differed by an edit distance of one. GLIPH2 predicted antigen specificity groups and MHC restriction for TRB CDR3 amino acid sequences. CDR3 amino acid sequences were matched against VDJdb and McPAS-TCR to flag known CMV, EBV, HIV or tissue antigen associations. Pre-ART, post-ART and control groups were compared with Wilcoxon signed-rank tests and Holm-Bonferroni correction. The clones in this table, taken by TCRdb from immuneACCESS, are in-frame only. Not every clone is retained; where verified, under half of the shortfall comes from an unresolved V gene, and the cause of the rest is unknown. V, J and clone size reflect that table, while D and trimming were determined from the DNA. For this sample there are about 22,000 clones; roughly 80% appear just once. Of the sample, 15% to 20% falls within the top ten clones.

Inclusion was restricted to participants for whom at least one PBMC sample before ART initiation and at least two post-ART samples were available. Every participant with HIV received treatment in the United States of America. Before DNA extraction, cryopreserved samples containing about 1-11 million PBMC were thawed and washed. At the time of the earliest PBMC sample, participants with HIV were aged between roughly 20 and 60 years. PBMC samples were contributed by each participant from 1-4 timepoints before ART initiation and 2-8 timepoints after ART initiation, with a median of 7 samples. Serial HIV viral load, CD4+ T-cell count, ART history and demographic data were obtained for every participant. Using a Qiagen kit on a QIAcube, genomic DNA was extracted from unsorted PBMC, with samples processed in batches of 12. CDR1 and CDR2 are read off the germline V gene as MGHRA and YSYEKL. From the cysteine through the phenylalanine, the CDR3 covers 16 amino acids. The read is trimmed to its CDR3 DNA, 48 bases read in frame from base 1. V and J are trimmed by 1 base and 6 bases, and the gene matches miss 6 bases of the junction.

Note on this clone: The specificity of this receptor is unknown. No quality values exist for individual bases; no much larger clone is one base distant.

Recombination connected TRBV4-1 to TRBJ1-5; 10 junctional bases match TRBD1. The sequence was collected from a man aged 35-49 years with HIV. The sample in question was unsorted PBMCs, obtained 0.5 years before starting antiretroviral therapy. CDR3 protein: CASSQGDRGELQPQHF. The nucleotide sequence is given as TGCGCCAGCAGCCAAGGGGACAGGGGAGAACTTCAGCCCCAGCATTTT.